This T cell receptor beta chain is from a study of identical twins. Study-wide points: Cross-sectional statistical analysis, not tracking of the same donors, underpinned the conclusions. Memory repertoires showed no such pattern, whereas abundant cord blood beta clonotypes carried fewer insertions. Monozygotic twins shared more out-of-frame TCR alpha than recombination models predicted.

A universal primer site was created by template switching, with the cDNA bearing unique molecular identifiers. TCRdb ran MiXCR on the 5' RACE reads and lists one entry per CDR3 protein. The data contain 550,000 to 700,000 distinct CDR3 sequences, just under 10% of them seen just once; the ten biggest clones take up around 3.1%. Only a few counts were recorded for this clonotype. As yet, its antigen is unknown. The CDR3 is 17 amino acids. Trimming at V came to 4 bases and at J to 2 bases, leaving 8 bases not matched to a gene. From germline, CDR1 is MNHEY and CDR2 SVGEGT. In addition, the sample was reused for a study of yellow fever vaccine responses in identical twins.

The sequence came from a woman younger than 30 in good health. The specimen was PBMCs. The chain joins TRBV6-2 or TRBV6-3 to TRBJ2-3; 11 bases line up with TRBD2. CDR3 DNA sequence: TGTGCCAGCAGTTGGGGACTAGCGGAGGCGACCACAGATACGCAGTATTTT. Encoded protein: CASSWGLAEATTDTQYF.